This TCR beta chain was sequenced during a study of Graves' ophthalmopathy and Graves' hyperthyroidism. Findings and limits, study-wide: The model forecast ophthalmopathy progression, reaching over 70% sensitivity and 72% to 75% specificity. A 13-signature model separated ophthalmopathy from stable hyperthyroidism, 85% to 90% sensitivity, 65% to 82% specificity. Detected in blood as well were most expanded thyroid clonotypes with frequency above 0.001.

Pregnant or lactating patients and those with other autoimmune diseases or uncontrolled infections were excluded. V lost 4 bases, J lost 7 bases, and 6 bases stayed unmatched. Germline loops: CDR1 SGHDT, CDR2 YYEEEE. This CDR3 comprises 15 residues. The study amplified TCR beta CDR3 regions using RNA transcripts. Amplification began with first-round RT-PCR using HTBI primers, then second-round multiplex PCR was performed. A single record per CDR3 protein comes from TCRdb applying MiXCR to the multiplex PCR reads. The sample has over 650,000 distinct CDR3 sequences, roughly 39% seen once; the top ten hold over 2.5%. A remark on this clonotype: The antigen is not known.

The chain uses TRBV5-6 and TRBJ1-5; TRBD1 agrees at 12 bases. The sample taken for sequencing was peripheral blood. This TCR was sampled from an adult man with Graves' ophthalmopathy. The CDR3 region is CASSAGTGGQQPQHF. DNA of the CDR3: TGTGCCAGCAGCGCCGGGACAGGGGGCCAGCAGCCCCAGCATTTT.